This TCR beta chain was sequenced for a study of graft-versus-host responses after intestinal transplantation. Study in general: Recipients were given multivisceral, liver-intestinal, or isolated intestinal transplants. Anti-thymocyte globulin induction preceded about three years of tacrolimus and steroid maintenance in all recipients. General study points: Allografts of patients with graft-donor T cell macrochimerism showed high graft-versus-host to host-versus-graft clone ratios. GvH clones were identified in recipient marrow, with some first appearing in ileum or blood.

TCRdb keeps only in-frame clones here, not all; method: immunoSEQ multiplex PCR. The repertoire holds about 92,000 clones, with 85% to 95% as singletons. V lost 4 bases and J lost 0, with 19 bases in between. This CDR3 comprises 18 residues. CDR1 SEHNR and CDR2 FQNEAQ come from the germline V gene (reference sequence). Concerning this clone: Antigen unknown.

The V gene is TRBV7-9, the J gene TRBJ1-3, with D perhaps matching TRBD1 (5 bases). The sample consisted of unstimulated CD8+ T cells sorted from spleen or lymph node cells, taken before intestinal transplant. The receptor was derived from a human donor who received an intestinal transplant. DNA for the CDR3: TGTGCCAGCAGCTCGACGGTAGTTGTCGACAGCTCTGGAAACACCATATATTTT. Its protein is CASSSTVVVDSSGNTIYF.